This T cell receptor (beta chain) emerged from a study of identical twins (dated by TCRdb to the mid-2010s). Turning to the overall study: To test whether fetal clonotypes persist, the study used deep sequencing on TCR alpha and beta repertoires from monozygotic twins, unrelated adults of various ages, and cord blood. To rule out contamination, the twin experiments were replicated at different times with different library preparation protocols. Study-wide findings and limitations: Out-of-frame TCR alpha sequences shared between twins showed an excess of low generation-probability sequences compared with coincidental sharing between unrelated individuals. In monozygotic twins, recombination models systematically underestimated out-of-frame TCR alpha sharing, but the models matched the sharing seen between unrelated individuals. Abundant cord blood beta clonotypes had fewer insertions, young adult naive repertoires showed a similar but weaker trend, and memory repertoires showed no such trend. Because the same donors could not be followed over many years, conclusions were based on cross-sectional statistical analysis. Invariant T cells such as MAIT and iNKT could partly confound zero-insertion analyses, although diverse VJ usage argued against such confounding for most clonotypes. In beta out-of-frame sequences, excess twin sharing was weaker, because having fewer shared sequences lowered the signal-to-noise ratio.

Every donor in the study was a healthy Caucasian. This clonotype has ten or more counts. Its antigen is not yet known. Base qualities are missing; no much larger clone stands one base away. Libraries were built with 5' RACE. TCRdb lists the instrument as Illumina HiSeq 2000. Template switching added a universal primer binding site, and the final cDNA carried a unique molecular identifier that allowed TCR cDNA molecules to be counted accurately. First-strand cDNA for TCR alpha and beta chains was synthesized from specific primers in the conserved constant-segment region. To control for contamination, every cDNA library carried two barcodes: a SMART-Mk sample barcode plus Illumina barcodes. Two successive PCR steps introduced TruSeq adapter sequences along with Illumina sample barcodes. TCR alpha and beta cDNA libraries were sequenced on the Illumina HiSeq platform with custom primers. Per the authors' processing: MiGEC was used to process raw reads and extract unique molecular identifiers, and MiXCR was used to find CDR3 positions. For each individual, recombination models were inferred using an EM algorithm with the repgenHMM and IGoR tools. Shared clonotypes were analyzed with the tcR package in R, and sharing was normalized by the product of cloneset sizes. To study raw recombination without the effects of thymic and clonal selection, out-of-frame nonproductive sequences were analyzed. TCRdb handled the public reads itself, with Q25 trimming in fastp and clone calling in MiXCR, and kept productive beta chains. Duplicate CDR3 protein sequences are folded into a single record with the most common DNA and genes. The V and J calls here are based on TCRdb, not the publication. The sample table records more than 1.5 million distinct CDR3 sequences; less than 40% of these occur just once. The ten largest clones represent 0.25% to 0.3% of the sample.

Sequenced input: cord blood. The clonotype was recovered from a newborn girl in good health.

The DNA sequence follows: TGTGCCAGCAGCCTAGCGGGGGCTATTTACAATGAGCAGTTCTTC. Its protein is CASSLAGAIYNEQFF. The chain couples TRBV11-2 to TRBJ2-1; TRBD2 fits 10 bases in the junction. CDR1 and CDR2 are read off the germline V gene as SGHAT and FQNNGV. The CDR3 contains 15 residues, cysteine and phenylalanine counted. The only DNA kept is the CDR3, 45 bases in frame from the first base. For this chain, trimming is 5 bases at the V end and 4 bases at the J end, and the number of junction bases without a gene match is 5.